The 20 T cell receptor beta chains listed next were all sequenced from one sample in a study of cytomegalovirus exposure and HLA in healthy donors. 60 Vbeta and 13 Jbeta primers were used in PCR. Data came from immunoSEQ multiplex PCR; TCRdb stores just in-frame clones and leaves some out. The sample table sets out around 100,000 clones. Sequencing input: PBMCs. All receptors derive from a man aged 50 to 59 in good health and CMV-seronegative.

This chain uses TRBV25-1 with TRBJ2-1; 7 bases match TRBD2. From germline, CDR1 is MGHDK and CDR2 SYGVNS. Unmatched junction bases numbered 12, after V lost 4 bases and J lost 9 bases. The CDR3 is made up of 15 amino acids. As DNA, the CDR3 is TGTGCCAGCAGTGCGCCGGGACTGGGGGGGGGTGAGCAGTTCTTC. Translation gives CASSAPGLGGGEQFF.

The CDR3: CAISEISQPQHF. The CDR3 nucleotides read TGTGCCATCAGTGAAATTAGTCAGCCCCAGCATTTT. This chain joins TRBV10-3 and TRBJ1-5; D remains unclear. V was shortened by 3 bases and J by 6 bases, with 6 bases between the two germline ends. CDR3 length: 12 amino acids. Per the germline V gene, CDR1 is ENHRY and CDR2 is SYGVKD.

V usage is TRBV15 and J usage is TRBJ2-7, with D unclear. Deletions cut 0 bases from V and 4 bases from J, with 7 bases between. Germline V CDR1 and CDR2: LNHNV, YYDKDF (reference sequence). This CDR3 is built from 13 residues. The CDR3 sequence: CATSRDEDYEQYF. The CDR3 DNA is TGTGCCACCAGCAGAGATGAGGATTACGAGCAGTACTTC.

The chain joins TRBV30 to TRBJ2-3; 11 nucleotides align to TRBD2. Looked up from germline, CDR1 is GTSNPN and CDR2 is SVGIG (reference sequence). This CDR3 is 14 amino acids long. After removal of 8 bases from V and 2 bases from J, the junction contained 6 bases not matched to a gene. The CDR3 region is CASSSGRSTDTQYF. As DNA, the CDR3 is TGTGCCAGCTCTAGCGGGAGGTCCACAGATACGCAGTATTTT. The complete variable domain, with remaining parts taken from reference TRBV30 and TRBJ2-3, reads SQTIHQWPATLVQPVGSPLSLECTVEGTSNPNLYWYRQAAGRGLQLLFYSVGIGQISSEVPQNLSASRPQDRQFILSSKKLLLSDSGFYLCASSSGRSTDTQYFGPGTRLTVL.

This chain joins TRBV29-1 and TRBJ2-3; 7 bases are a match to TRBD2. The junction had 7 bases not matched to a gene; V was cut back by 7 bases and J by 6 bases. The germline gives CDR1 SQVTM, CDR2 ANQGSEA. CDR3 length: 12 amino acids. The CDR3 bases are TGCAGCGGAGTAAAGGGAGGGGATACGCAGTATTTT. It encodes CSGVKGGDTQYF.

Here the CDR3 DNA reads TGTGCCAGCTCCCACGGGGAGGTAGCCAAAAACATTCAGTACTTC. Translating gives CASSHGEVAKNIQYF. V is TRBV18 and J is TRBJ2-4; tentatively, D is TRBD2 (6 bases). Germline-derived CDR1 and CDR2 are KGHSH and LQKENI. This CDR3 spans 15 amino acids. Trimming removed 6 bases from V and 0 bases from J, with 12 bases in between.

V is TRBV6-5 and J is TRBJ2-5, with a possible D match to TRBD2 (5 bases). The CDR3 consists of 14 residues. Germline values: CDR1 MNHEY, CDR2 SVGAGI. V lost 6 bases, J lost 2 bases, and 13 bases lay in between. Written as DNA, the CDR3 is TGTGCCAGCAGGCTCCTAGCACTTCAAGAGACCCAGTACTTC. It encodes CASRLLALQETQYF.

CDR3 DNA sequence: TGTGCCAGTAGTATAGATCTAGAACATTACTATGGCTACACCTTC. Its translation: CASSIDLEHYYGYTF. The chain carries TRBV19 and TRBJ1-2; D is unclear. This CDR3 region has 15 residues. Between the trimmed V and J ends, which lost 0 bases and 3 bases, there was a span of 11 bases. Germline V gives CDR1 LNHDA, CDR2 SQIVND (reference sequence).

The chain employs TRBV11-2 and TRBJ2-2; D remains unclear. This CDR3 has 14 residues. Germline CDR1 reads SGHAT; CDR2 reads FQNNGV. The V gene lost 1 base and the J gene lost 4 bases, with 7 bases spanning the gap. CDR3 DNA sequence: TGTGCCAGCAGCTTAGCGGTCGGCACCGGGGAGCTGTTTTTT. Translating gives CASSLAVGTGELFF.

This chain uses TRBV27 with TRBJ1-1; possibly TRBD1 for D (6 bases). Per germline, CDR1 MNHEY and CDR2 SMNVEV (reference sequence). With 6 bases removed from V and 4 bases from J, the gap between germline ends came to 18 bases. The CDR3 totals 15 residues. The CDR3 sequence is CASSPRGGRSTEAFF. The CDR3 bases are TGTGCCAGCAGCCCCCGGGGGGGCAGGAGCACTGAAGCTTTCTTT.

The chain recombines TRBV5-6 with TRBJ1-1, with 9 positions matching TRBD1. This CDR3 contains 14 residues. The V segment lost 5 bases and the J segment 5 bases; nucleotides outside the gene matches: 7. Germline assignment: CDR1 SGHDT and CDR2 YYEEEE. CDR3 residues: CASSWDRVYTEAFF. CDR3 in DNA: TGTGCCAGCAGTTGGGACAGGGTTTATACTGAAGCTTTCTTT.

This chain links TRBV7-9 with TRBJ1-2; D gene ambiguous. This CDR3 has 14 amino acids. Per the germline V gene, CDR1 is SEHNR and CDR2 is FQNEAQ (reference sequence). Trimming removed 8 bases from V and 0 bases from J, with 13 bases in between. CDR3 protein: CASGLGSANYGYTF. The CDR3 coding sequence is TGTGCCAGCGGACTGGGCTCAGCTAACTATGGCTACACCTTC.

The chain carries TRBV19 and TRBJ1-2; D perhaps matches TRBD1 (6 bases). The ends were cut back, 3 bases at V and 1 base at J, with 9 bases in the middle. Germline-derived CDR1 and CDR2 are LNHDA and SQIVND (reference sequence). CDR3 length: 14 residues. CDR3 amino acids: CASSMGGLNYGYTF. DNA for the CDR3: TGTGCCAGTAGTATGGGGGGGCTTAACTATGGCTACACCTTC.

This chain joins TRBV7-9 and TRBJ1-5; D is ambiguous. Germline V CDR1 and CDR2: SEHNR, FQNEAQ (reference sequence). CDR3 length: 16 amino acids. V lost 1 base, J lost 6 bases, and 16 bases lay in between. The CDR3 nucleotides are TGTGCCAGCAGCTTAGACGGATTGGGAGCGGTTCAGCCCCAGCATTTT. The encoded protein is CASSLDGLGAVQPQHF.

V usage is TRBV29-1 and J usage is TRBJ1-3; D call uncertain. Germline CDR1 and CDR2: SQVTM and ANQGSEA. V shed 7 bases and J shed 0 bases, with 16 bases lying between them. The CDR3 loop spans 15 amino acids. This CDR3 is CSATQRLISGNTIYF. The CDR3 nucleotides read TGCAGCGCTACGCAACGGTTAATCTCTGGAAACACCATATATTTT.

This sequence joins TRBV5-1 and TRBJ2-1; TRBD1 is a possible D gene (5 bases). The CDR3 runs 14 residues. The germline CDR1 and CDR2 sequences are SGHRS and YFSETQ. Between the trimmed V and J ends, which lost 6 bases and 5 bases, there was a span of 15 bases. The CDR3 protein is CASKETAGNNEQFF. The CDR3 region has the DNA TGCGCCAGCAAGGAGACAGCCGGAAACAATGAGCAGTTCTTC.

CDR3 region: CASSLAVAYGYTF. As DNA, the CDR3 is TGTGCCAGCAGCTTAGCAGTAGCCTATGGCTACACCTTC. The chain couples TRBV7-8 to TRBJ1-2; D gene uncertain. The CDR3 runs to 13 residues. Trimming left V 0 bases short and J 4 bases short, with 6 bases between. Germline V gene sequence: CDR1 SGHVS, CDR2 FQNEAQ. The complete variable domain, with remaining parts taken from reference TRBV7-8 and TRBJ1-2, reads GAGVSQSPRYKVAKRGQDVALRCDPISGHVSLFWYQQALGQGPEFLTYFQNEAQLDKSGLPSDRFFAERPEGSVSTLKIQRTQQEDSAVYLCASSLAVAYGYTFGSGTRLTVV.

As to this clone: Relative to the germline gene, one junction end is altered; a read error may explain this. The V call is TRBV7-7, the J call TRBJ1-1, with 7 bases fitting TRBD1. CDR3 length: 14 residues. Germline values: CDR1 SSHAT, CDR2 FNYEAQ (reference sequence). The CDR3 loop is CASSPWTGNTEAFF. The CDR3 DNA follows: TGTGCTAGCAGCCCGTGGACAGGGAACACTGAAGCTTTCTTT.

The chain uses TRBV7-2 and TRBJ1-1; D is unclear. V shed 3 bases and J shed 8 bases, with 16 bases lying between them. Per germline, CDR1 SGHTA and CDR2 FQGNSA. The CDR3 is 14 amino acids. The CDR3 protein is CASSLDWTVTEAFF. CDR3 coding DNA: TGTGCCAGCAGCTTGGACTGGACGGTGACCGAAGCTTTCTTT.

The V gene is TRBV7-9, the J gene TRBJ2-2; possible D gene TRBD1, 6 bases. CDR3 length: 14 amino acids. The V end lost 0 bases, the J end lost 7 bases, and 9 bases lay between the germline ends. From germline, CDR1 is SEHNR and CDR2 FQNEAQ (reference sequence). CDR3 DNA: TGTGCCAGCAGCTTAGCTCAGGGACACGGGGAGCTGTTTTTT. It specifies CASSLAQGHGELFF.